This T cell receptor beta chain comes out of a study of T cell responses to AZD1222 COVID-19 vaccine (dated by TCRdb to the early 2020s). For the wider study: A total of approximately 230 trial participants underwent TCR sequencing, of whom about 210 received two doses of AZD1222 and about 25 received two doses of the MenACWY control vaccine. Trial participants were enrolled by age into subgroups of 18-55, 56-69 and 70-plus years, and about 150, 27 and 61 TCR-sequenced participants, respectively, were included in these subgroups.

Looking up the germline V gene (reference sequence) yields CDR1 LNHDA and CDR2 SQIVND. Including the terminal cysteine and phenylalanine, the CDR3 comprises 16 residues. The only DNA kept is the CDR3, 48 bases in frame from the first base. V is pared back by 3 bases and J by 0 bases, with 9 bases lying between the germline termini. Broad study findings and their caveats: The vaccine-associated CD4 TCRs covered the entire spike protein, and the dominant responses fell in regions 160-218 and 743-854. Spike-specific TCR breadth and depth rose significantly after two AZD1222 doses compared with day 0 and with MenACWY recipients. Conclusions about previously exposed vaccinees are limited, since just five or six AZD1222 recipients were seropositive for SARS-CoV-2 at baseline. Because no samples from the day 14 peak response were available, repertoires could be characterized only after the peak T cell response. Epitopes outside the regions mutated in the B.1.351 and B.1.1.7 variants were reportedly recognized by nearly half of the unique spike-specific TCRs. Participants were mostly white British, with more females than males. The authors suggested clonal diversity may have been underestimated. The 56-69-year group was small, and its depth increase did not reach significance, likely because of low power.

Explained via the paper, the time point label denotes: about 28 days (+/-7) after the second vaccine dose. AZD1222 recipients whose second dose came at about 4 weeks and those whose second dose came at about 12 weeks were combined into one group, since spike-specific TCR depth and breadth did not differ between the two schedules. Samples from vaccinated people were obtained from the UK trials COV001 and COV002, which included a single-blind randomized controlled phase 2/3 trial of AZD1222 (ChAdOx1 nCoV-19) in healthy adults. For TCRbeta chain sequencing, PBMC samples were collected from trial participants at day 0 and at day 28 after the second dose. The CDR3 regions of human TCRbeta chains were analyzed by immunosequencing. As for the authors' bioinformatics: Repertoire TCRs were checked for matches against a reference library of SARS-CoV-2-specific TCRs that had been generated using the MIRA antigen-specificity platform. Breadth meant the fraction of unique TCRs that were SARS-CoV-2-associated, whereas depth meant the fraction of total T cells that were SARS-CoV-2-associated. Using the MIRA data, every spike-specific TCR was mapped to the spike region that the TCR reacted to and assigned to either a CD4 or a CD8 class. Log10-transformed breadth and depth values were compared by one-way ANOVA with Sidak's multiple comparisons tests. Sourced from immuneACCESS, this table was stored by TCRdb with only in-frame sequences that have V and J called. A share of the clones is absent; for the studies checked, an unresolved V gene accounts for under half, and the remainder has no known explanation. The V and J calls and clone size come from that table; D and trimming were worked out from the DNA. The table for this sample lists roughly 120,000 clones; about 92% of them were counted only once. Around 5.1% of the sample is in the top ten clones.

Regarding this clone: Its recognized antigen is unknown. The input lacks base qualities; no much larger clone sits a single base away.

This clonotype originated in an adult who received the AZD1222 COVID-19 vaccine. Sequencing was performed on peripheral blood, taken 28 days after the second AZD1222 dose. The rearranged segments are TRBV19 and TRBJ1-6; no D gene call is confident. In nucleotide form, the sequence is TGTGCCAGTAGTATCAGGAGTAGCTCCTATAATTCACCCCTCCACTTT. Protein translation: CASSIRSSSYNSPLHF.